The sequence of this T cell receptor beta chain was determined in a study of cytomegalovirus exposure and HLA in healthy donors. For this clone: The antigen is undetermined.

The PCR used 60 Vbeta and 13 Jbeta primers. Generated by immunoSEQ multiplex PCR, the TCRdb table keeps only in-frame clones and is missing some. The sample records some 130,000 clones, 80% being singletons. Study-wide results and caveats: DRB1 showed the most TCR associations and HLA-C the fewest in a later analysis, as rates varied by HLA locus. Compared with the roughly 670-donor mean, an Asian-associated ancestry cluster reportedly had fewer N-insertions, according to a later analysis.

The receptor was derived from a man aged 25-45 years in good health and CMV-seronegative. Sequencing was carried out using PBMCs.

The CDR3 sequence: CASSRQETQYF. Here the CDR3 DNA reads TGTGCCAGCAGCCGGCAAGAGACCCAGTACTTC. This chain uses TRBV6-6 with TRBJ2-5, with D hard to call. Trimming shortened V by 6 bases and J by 2 bases, and 4 bases separated the two germline ends. The CDR3 has 11 residues. Germline V CDR1 and CDR2: MNHNY, SVGAGI (reference sequence).